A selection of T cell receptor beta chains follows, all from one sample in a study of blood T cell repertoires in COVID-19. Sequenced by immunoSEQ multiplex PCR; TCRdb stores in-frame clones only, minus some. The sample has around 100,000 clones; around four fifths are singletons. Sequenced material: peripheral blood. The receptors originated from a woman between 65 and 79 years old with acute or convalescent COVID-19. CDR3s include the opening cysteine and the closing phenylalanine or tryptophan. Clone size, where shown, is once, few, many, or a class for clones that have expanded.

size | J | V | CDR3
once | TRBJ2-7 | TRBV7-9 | CATGLGAVEQYF
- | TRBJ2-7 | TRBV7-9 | CASSPGSGGRYF
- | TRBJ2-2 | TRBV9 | CASSVATSGGAGELFF
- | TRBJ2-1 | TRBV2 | CASLEQGPGNEQFF
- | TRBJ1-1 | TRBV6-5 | CAARTGGENTEAFF
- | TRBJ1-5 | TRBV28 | CASIRTGNQPQHF
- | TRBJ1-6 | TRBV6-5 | CASSPGRRGNSPLHF
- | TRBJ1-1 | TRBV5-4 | CASSPWTGMNTEAFF
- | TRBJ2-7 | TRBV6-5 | CASSPGTVGVKQYF
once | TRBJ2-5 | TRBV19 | CASTRTSGAQETQYF
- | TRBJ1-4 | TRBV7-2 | CASSQSGQGWEKLFF
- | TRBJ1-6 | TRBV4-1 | CASSQAGRATNSPLHF
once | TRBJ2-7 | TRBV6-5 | CASSPRGTGVYEQYF
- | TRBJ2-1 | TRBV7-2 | CASSLVRLAGGGEQFF
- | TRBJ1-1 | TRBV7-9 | CASSSGTGNTEAFF
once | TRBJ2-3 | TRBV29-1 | CSVASGEDTQYF
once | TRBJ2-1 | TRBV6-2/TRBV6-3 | CASSYGGLASVGEQFF
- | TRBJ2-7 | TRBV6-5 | CASTHRDRGYEQYF
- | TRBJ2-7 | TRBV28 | CASSPVAGGNEQYF
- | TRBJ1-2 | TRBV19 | CASSIDGQVYGYTF
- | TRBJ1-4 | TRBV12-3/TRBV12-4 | CASSLGGRLFF
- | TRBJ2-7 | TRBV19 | CASSISVGGGYEQYF
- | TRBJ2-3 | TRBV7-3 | CASSPSRAGDTQYF
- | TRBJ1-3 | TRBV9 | CASSSRTGTTGNTIYF
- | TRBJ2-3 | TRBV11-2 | CASSLRASTDTQYF
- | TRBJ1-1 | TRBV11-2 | CASSTLGGTEAFF
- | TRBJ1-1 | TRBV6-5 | CASTFEGQGKAFF
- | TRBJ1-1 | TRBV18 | CASSPSGQGTEAFF
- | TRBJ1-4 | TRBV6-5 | CASIDSQATNEKLFF
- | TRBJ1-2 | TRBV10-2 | CASSPDRVPYGYTF
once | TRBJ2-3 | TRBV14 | CASSLRDYTDTQYF
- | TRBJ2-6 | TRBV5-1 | CASSPLTGTSGANVLTF
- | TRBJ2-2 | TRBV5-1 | CASSLTPGEPNTGELFF
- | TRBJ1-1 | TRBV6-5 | CASIGEGKFTEAFF
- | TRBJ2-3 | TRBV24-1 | CATAEYGGTQYF
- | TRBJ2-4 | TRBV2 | CASSEAAGNIQYF
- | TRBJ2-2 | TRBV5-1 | CASSPGQGTLLTGELFF
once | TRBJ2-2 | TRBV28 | CASRFSGTNTGELFF
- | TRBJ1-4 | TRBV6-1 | CASSEGTSSEKLFF
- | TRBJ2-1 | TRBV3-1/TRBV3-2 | CASSLREAPTLYNEQFF
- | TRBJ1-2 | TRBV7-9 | CASSLTENYGYTF
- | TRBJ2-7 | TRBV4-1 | CASSRDSSYEQYF
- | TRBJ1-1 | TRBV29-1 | CSIAEGEYTEAFF
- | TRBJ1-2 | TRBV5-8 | CASSLQTDYGYTF
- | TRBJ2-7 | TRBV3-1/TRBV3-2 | CASSQGYRGNSYEQYF
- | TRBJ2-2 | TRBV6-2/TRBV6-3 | CASSYGAGAGELFF
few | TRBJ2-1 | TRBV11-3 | CASSPGTGVRNEQFF
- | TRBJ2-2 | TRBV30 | CAWSLVAGVSGELFF
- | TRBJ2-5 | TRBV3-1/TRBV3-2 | CASSQSGAAPQETQYF
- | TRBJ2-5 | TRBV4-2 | CASSQGLAPSRETQYF
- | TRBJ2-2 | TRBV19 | CASSKGNSPTGELFF
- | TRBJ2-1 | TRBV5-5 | CASSLGGLASNEQFF
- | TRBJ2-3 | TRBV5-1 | CASSLDQGAGDTQYF
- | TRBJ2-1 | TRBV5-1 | CASSLRTSGRLMSNEQFF
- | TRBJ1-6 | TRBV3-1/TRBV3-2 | CASSQTETATSPLHF
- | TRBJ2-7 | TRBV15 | CATSRGNRASEQYF
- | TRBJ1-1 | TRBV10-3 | CAISAGGNTEAFF
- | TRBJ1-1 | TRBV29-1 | CSVGTGGMNTEAFF
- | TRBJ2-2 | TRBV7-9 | CASSRYSVTGELFF